A selection of T cell receptor beta chains follows, all from one sample in a study of blood T cells in healthy people across ages. TCRdb reprocessed the 5' RACE reads with MiXCR, giving one entry per CDR3 protein. The sample includes approximately 850,000 distinct CDR3 sequences, roughly 44% of them seen just once. Specimen: blood. Source of these receptors: a man aged 55 to 69 in good health. CDR3s include the opening cysteine and the closing phenylalanine or tryptophan. A D gene is named only where the DNA matches it firmly. Clone size is given for some rows only: seen once, a few or many times, or a class if the clone is expanded.

abundance	v_gene	d_gene	j_gene	CDR3nt	CDR3aa
NA	TRBV7-2	NA	TRBJ2-6	TGTGCCACAGGGGCTGGGGCCAACGTCCTGACTTTC	CATGAGANVLTF
NA	TRBV20-1	NA	TRBJ2-3	TGCAGTGCTAGAGATCCTCGAAGCCTCACAGATACGCAGTATTTT	CSARDPRSLTDTQYF
NA	TRBV5-4	TRBD2	TRBJ2-1	TGTGCCACTTCGGGGGGGCGGGGCTCCTACGATGAGCAGTTCTTC	CATSGGRGSYDEQFF
NA	TRBV12-3/TRBV12-4	TRBD1	TRBJ2-5	TGTACCAGCAGTCCCACGGGACAGGGAGTGGGAGAGACCCAGTACTTC	CTSSPTGQGVGETQYF
few	TRBV6-5	NA	TRBJ2-4	TGTGCCAGCAGTACGGACCTGCGGCAGTACTTC	CASSTDLRQYF
NA	TRBV3-1	TRBD2	TRBJ2-5	TGTGCCAGCAGCCAAGACCCTAGCGGGACTTCTACAGGAGAGACCCAGTACTTC	CASSQDPSGTSTGETQYF
NA	TRBV5-1	TRBD1	TRBJ1-1	TGCGCCAGCAGCTTCTCGACAGGGTTGTACACTGAAGTTTTCTTT	CASSFSTGLYTEVFF
few	TRBV20-1	TRBD1	TRBJ2-7	TGCAGTGCTCCTCCACGACAGGGGCCCTACGAGCAGTACTTC	CSAPPRQGPYEQYF
once	TRBV20-1	NA	TRBJ2-1	TGCAGTGCTAACCGCCGGGGCCCCGCTGGTGAGCAGTTCTTC	CSANRRGPAGEQFF
NA	TRBV5-1	NA	TRBJ2-7	TGCGCCAGCAGCTTTTCGGCAGGTAGGACCTACGAGCAGTACTTC	CASSFSAGRTYEQYF
NA	TRBV6-6	TRBD1	TRBJ2-1	TGTGCCAGCAATTACAGGGGGCAGGGGTACAATGAGCAGTTCTTC	CASNYRGQGYNEQFF
NA	TRBV27	NA	TRBJ2-2	TGTGCCAGCAGTTATTATGTGCACAATCCGAACACCGGGGAGCTGTTTTTT	CASSYYVHNPNTGELFF
few	TRBV20-1	NA	TRBJ2-5	TGCAGTGCTAAAGTGGCCGGGGAGTACCAAGAGACCCAGTACTTC	CSAKVAGEYQETQYF
few	TRBV5-6	TRBD1	TRBJ1-2	TGTGCCAGCAGCCCTGGACAGGGATGGGATGGCTACACCTTC	CASSPGQGWDGYTF
many	TRBV10-2	TRBD2	TRBJ2-4	TGCGCCAGCAGTGCGACTAGCGGGGGGAACATTCAGTACTTC	CASSATSGGNIQYF
NA	TRBV18	TRBD1	TRBJ2-6	TGTGCCAGCTCGCCAAGGATTTCGACAGGGGGCGCATCGGGGGCCAACGTCCTGACTTTC	CASSPRISTGGASGANVLTF
NA	TRBV6-2/TRBV6-3	NA	TRBJ2-2	TGTGCCAGCGGTCCCTTGCGGGTCGGGGAGCTGTTTTTT	CASGPLRVGELFF
NA	TRBV2	TRBD2	TRBJ2-2	TGTGCCAGCAGGGGACTAGTGTCTAGCACCGGGGAGCTGTTTTTT	CASRGLVSSTGELFF
once	TRBV4-1	TRBD1	TRBJ1-1	TGCGCCAGCAGCCAACGGACAGGCCACACTGAAGCTTTCTTT	CASSQRTGHTEAFF
few	TRBV27	NA	TRBJ2-7	TGTGCCAGCAGTTCGAATGGCCGGGGTATGTCCTACGAGCAGTACTTC	CASSSNGRGMSYEQYF
NA	TRBV7-2	TRBD2	TRBJ2-3	TGTGCCAGCAGCCCTCAGGGCGGGGGGGCTTCAGATACGCAGTATTTT	CASSPQGGGASDTQYF
NA	TRBV25-1	NA	TRBJ1-1	TGTGCCAGCAGGGTCCCTGGGAACACTGAAGCTTTCTTT	CASRVPGNTEAFF
NA	TRBV28	NA	TRBJ2-3	TGTGCCAGTAGGGAATACACAGATACGCAGTATTTT	CASREYTDTQYF
NA	TRBV2	NA	TRBJ1-6	TGTGCCAGCCGGACAGCTAATAATTCACCCCTCCACTTT	CASRTANNSPLHF
few	TRBV20-1	NA	TRBJ2-1	TGCAGTGCTAGAGAGGGGAGGTTGGGGGGGCCACGCCTCCACTACAATGAGCAGTTCTTC	CSAREGRLGGPRLHYNEQFF
many	TRBV29-1	NA	TRBJ2-5	TGCAGCGTTGAAACTCCGAACCAAGAGACCCAGTACTTC	CSVETPNQETQYF
few	TRBV20-1	NA	TRBJ1-5	TGCAGTGCTAGTATCCGGGGCCGAGAGAATCAGCCCCAGCATTTT	CSASIRGRENQPQHF
NA	TRBV29-1	NA	TRBJ2-5	TGCAGCGTTACGGCCGGGCGGGGGACCCAGTACTTC	CSVTAGRGTQYF
NA	TRBV4-1	TRBD2	TRBJ2-1	TGCGCCAGCAGCCAAGATCTTGCGGGGGGGACAAATGAGCAGTTCTTC	CASSQDLAGGTNEQFF
NA	TRBV9	NA	TRBJ2-3	TGTGCCAGCAGCGTTTCCTCGGGCGACACAGATACGCAGTATTTT	CASSVSSGDTDTQYF
NA	TRBV29-1	TRBD1	TRBJ2-2	TGCAGCGCCAAAACAGGGGCCCTGAACACCGGGGAGCTGTTTTTT	CSAKTGALNTGELFF
NA	TRBV9	NA	TRBJ2-2	TGTGCCAGCAGCGTAGAACCCTTCGGCGGGGAGCTGTTTTTT	CASSVEPFGGELFF
few	TRBV27	TRBD1	TRBJ2-7	TGTGCCAGCAGCTTAGGGAGACAGGGGGCTCGAGAGCAGTACTTC	CASSLGRQGAREQYF
few	TRBV29-1	NA	TRBJ1-1	TGCAGCGTTGACCCGGGGACACTTGAAGCTTTCTTT	CSVDPGTLEAFF
NA	TRBV11-1	TRBD1	TRBJ1-6	TGTGCCAGCAGCAAGGACAGGCTCTTAGGGGATTCACCCCTCCACTTT	CASSKDRLLGDSPLHF
NA	TRBV9	TRBD2	TRBJ2-3	TGTGCCAGCAGCGTTCAGGCCCACGGACTAGCGGCCACAGATACGCAGTATTTT	CASSVQAHGLAATDTQYF
NA	TRBV7-9	NA	TRBJ2-2	TGTGCCTCAGATGTCCGTTTTCGGAGGAACACCGGGGAGCTGTTTTTT	CASDVRFRRNTGELFF
NA	TRBV5-1	TRBD1	TRBJ2-1	TGCGCCAGCAGCGCCGCAGGGGGCGATGAGCAGTTCTTC	CASSAAGGDEQFF
NA	TRBV5-1	TRBD1	TRBJ2-3	TGCGCCAGCAGCCAACACAGGGGGTCCACAGATACGCAGTATTTT	CASSQHRGSTDTQYF
NA	TRBV9	NA	TRBJ2-7	TGTGCCAGCAGCGGTAACGACTACGAGCAGTACTTC	CASSGNDYEQYF
many	TRBV7-2	NA	TRBJ2-4	TGTGCCAGCAGCTTAGCTCTAGAAAACATTCAGTACTTC	CASSLALENIQYF
NA	TRBV6-1	TRBD1	TRBJ2-3	TGTGCCAGCAGCGGACAGGCCCCGGATACGCAGTATTTT	CASSGQAPDTQYF
few	TRBV6-6	NA	TRBJ2-3	TGTGCCAGCAGTTACTCGAGGGCACAAAGCACAGATACGCAGTATTTT	CASSYSRAQSTDTQYF
many	TRBV7-9	TRBD1	TRBJ2-7	TGTGCCAGCAGCCACACGGGACAGCCAGGAGAGCAGTACTTC	CASSHTGQPGEQYF
NA	TRBV4-1	TRBD2	TRBJ2-7	TGCGCCAGCAGCCAAGATCCGGGACTAGGGGCACACGAGCAGTACTTC	CASSQDPGLGAHEQYF
NA	TRBV11-2	TRBD2	TRBJ2-5	TGTGCCAGCAGCTTCTGGACTAGCGGGGGGACATCCTACAATGAGCAGTACTTC	CASSFWTSGGTSYNEQYF
NA	TRBV27	TRBD2	TRBJ2-5	TGTGCCAGCAGTCCCGGACTAGCGGGGGACTCTTGGGAGACCCAGTACTTC	CASSPGLAGDSWETQYF
NA	TRBV6-2/TRBV6-3	NA	TRBJ2-1	TGTGCCAGCAGTTTGTTGGGCGGACTCTCCTACAATGAGCAGTTCTTC	CASSLLGGLSYNEQFF
many	TRBV29-1	NA	TRBJ2-1	TGCAGCGTTGATGCCGCGGATGAGCAGTTCTTC	CSVDAADEQFF
few	TRBV5-1	NA	TRBJ2-3	TGCGCCAGCAGCTTGGCTGTCGGTAGCACAGATACGCAGTATTTT	CASSLAVGSTDTQYF
once	TRBV7-6	NA	TRBJ2-7	TGTGCCAGCAGCGCGGGCAGGGTCTCCGAGCAGTACTTC	CASSAGRVSEQYF
many	TRBV20-1	TRBD2	TRBJ2-7	TGCAGTGCTCGCCATCCGGGACTAGCGGGGGGGCGGGCCTACGAGCAGTACTTC	CSARHPGLAGGRAYEQYF
few	TRBV6-1	NA	TRBJ1-5	TGTGCCAGCAGTGAAGTCCGGGAGAAAAGTTGGTATAGCAATCAGCCCCAGCATTTT	CASSEVREKSWYSNQPQHF
NA	TRBV11-2	NA	TRBJ2-5	TGTGCCAGCAGCTTAGTGGACCGCGCCCAAGAGACCCAGTACTTC	CASSLVDRAQETQYF
few	TRBV2	NA	TRBJ2-1	TGTGCCAGCACCCAGTCATATGAGCAGTTCTTC	CASTQSYEQFF